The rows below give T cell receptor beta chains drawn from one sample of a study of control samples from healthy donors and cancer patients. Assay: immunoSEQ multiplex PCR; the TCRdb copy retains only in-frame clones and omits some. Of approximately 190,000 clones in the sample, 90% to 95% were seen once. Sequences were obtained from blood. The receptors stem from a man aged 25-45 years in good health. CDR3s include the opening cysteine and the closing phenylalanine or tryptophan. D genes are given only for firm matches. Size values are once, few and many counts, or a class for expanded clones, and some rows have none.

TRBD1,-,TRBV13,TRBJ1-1,CASSLPQGATTEAFF,TGTGCCAGCAGCTTACCTCAGGGGGCGACCACTGAAGCTTTCTTT
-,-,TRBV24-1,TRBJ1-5,CATSARDQPQHF,TGTGCCACCAGTGCTCGCGATCAGCCCCAGCATTTT
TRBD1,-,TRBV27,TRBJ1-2,CASSWTGSTDGYTF,TGTGCCAGCAGTTGGACAGGGAGTACTGATGGCTACACCTTC
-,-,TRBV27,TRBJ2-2,CASSFSELTGELFF,TGTGCCAGCAGTTTTTCAGAGCTCACCGGGGAGCTGTTTTTT
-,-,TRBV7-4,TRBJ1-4,CASSLRGINEKLFF,TGTGCCAGCAGCTTGCGGGGTATAAATGAAAAACTGTTTTTT
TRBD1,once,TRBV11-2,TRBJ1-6,CASSLDLGTGTYNSPLHF,TGTGCCAGCAGCTTAGATCTGGGGACAGGGACCTATAATTCACCCCTCCACTTT
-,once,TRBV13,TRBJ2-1,CASSPRPRSSYNEQFF,TGTGCCAGCAGCCCTCGACCGAGGAGCTCCTACAATGAGCAGTTCTTC
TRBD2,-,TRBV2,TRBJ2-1,CASSEALGGGSYNEQFF,TGTGCCAGCAGTGAAGCGCTTGGGGGGGGATCGTACAATGAGCAGTTCTTC
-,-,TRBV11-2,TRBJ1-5,CASSLGSGQPQHF,TGTGCCAGCAGCTTAGGTTCGGGTCAGCCCCAGCATTTT
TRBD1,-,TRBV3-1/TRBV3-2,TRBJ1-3,CASSLRQGLPPNTIYF,TGTGCCAGCAGCCTTCGACAGGGACTGCCTCCAAACACCATATATTTT
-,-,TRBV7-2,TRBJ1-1,CASSFFRSTEAFF,TGTGCCAGCAGCTTTTTCCGTAGCACTGAAGCTTTCTTT
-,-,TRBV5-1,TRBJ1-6,CASSQTPTGSNTSPLHF,TGCGCCAGCAGCCAAACACCCACCGGCAGCAATACTTCACCCCTCCACTTT
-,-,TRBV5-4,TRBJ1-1,CASSFDGNTEAFF,TGTGCCAGCAGCTTTGACGGTAACACTGAAGCTTTCTTT
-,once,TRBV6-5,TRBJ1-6,CASSYSGQNSPLHF,TGTGCCAGCAGTTACTCAGGGCAAAATTCACCCCTCCACTTT
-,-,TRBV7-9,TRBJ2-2,CASSLEWTNTGELFF,TGTGCCAGCAGCCTAGAGTGGACCAACACCGGGGAGCTGTTTTTT
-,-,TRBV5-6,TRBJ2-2,CASSLVHFSNTGELFF,TGTGCCAGCAGCTTGGTACATTTCAGTAACACCGGGGAGCTGTTTTTT
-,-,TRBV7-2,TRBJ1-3,CASSEEFSGNTIYF,TGTGCCAGCAGCGAGGAATTCTCTGGAAACACCATATATTTT
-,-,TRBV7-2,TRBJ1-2,CASSQGFLYGYTF,TGTGCCAGCAGCCAGGGATTCCTCTATGGCTACACCTTC
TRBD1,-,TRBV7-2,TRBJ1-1,CASSPTGGGTEAFF,TGTGCCAGCAGCCCTACAGGGGGCGGAACTGAAGCTTTCTTT
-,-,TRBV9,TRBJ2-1,CASSVAPGQYNEQFF,TGTGCCAGCAGCGTAGCCCCCGGACAATACAATGAGCAGTTCTTC
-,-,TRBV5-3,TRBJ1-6,CARSSPGGFRRSPLHF,TGTGCCAGAAGCTCCCCTGGAGGGTTTCGGAGATCACCCCTCCACTTT
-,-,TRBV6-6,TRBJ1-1,CASSYLIQGNTEAFF,TGTGCCAGCAGTTACCTCATCCAGGGGAACACTGAAGCTTTCTTT
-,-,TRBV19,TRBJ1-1,CASSAPFMNTEAFF,TGTGCCAGTAGTGCTCCGTTCATGAACACTGAAGCTTTCTTT
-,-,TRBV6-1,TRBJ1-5,CASSEAPVQPQHF,TGTGCCAGCAGTGAAGCGCCGGTCCAGCCCCAGCATTTT
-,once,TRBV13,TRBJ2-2,CASSLGPGAVAGELFF,TGTGCCAGCAGCTTAGGCCCGGGGGCGGTAGCCGGGGAGCTGTTTTTT
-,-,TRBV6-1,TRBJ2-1,CASSEGGAAWSSYNEQFF,TGTGCCAGCAGTGAAGGCGGTGCGGCCTGGTCTTCCTACAATGAGCAGTTCTTC
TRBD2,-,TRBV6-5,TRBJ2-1,CASSQTSGAYNEQFF,TGTGCCAGCAGCCAGACTAGCGGGGCCTACAATGAGCAGTTCTTC
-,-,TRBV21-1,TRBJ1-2,CASSKEIGYTF,TGTGCCAGCAGCAAAGAGATTGGCTACACCTTC
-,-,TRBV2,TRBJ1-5,CASSEVGGNQPQHF,TGTGCCAGCAGTGAAGTTGGGGGTAATCAGCCCCAGCATTTT
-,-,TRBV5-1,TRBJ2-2,CASSLETGGELFF,TGCGCCAGCAGCTTGGAAACAGGCGGGGAGCTGTTTTTT
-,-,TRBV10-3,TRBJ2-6,CAISDLGGANVLTF,TGTGCCATCAGTGACCTTGGGGGGGCCAACGTCCTGACTTTC
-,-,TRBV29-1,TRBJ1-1,CSAKTGNTEAFF,TGCAGCGCGAAGACAGGGAACACTGAAGCTTTCTTT
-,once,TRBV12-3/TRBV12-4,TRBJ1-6,CASRAQYNSPLHF,TGTGCCAGCAGGGCTCAGTATAATTCACCCCTCCACTTT
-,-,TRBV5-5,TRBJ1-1,CASSWGEGGATDTEAFF,TGTGCCAGCAGCTGGGGAGAGGGGGGCGCGACGGACACTGAAGCTTTCTTT
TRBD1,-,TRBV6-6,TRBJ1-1,CASSYVVQGAEAFF,TGTGCCAGCAGTTATGTGGTTCAGGGGGCGGAGGCTTTCTTT
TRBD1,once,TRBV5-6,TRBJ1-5,CASSLSRDRGKSGPQHF,TGTGCCAGCAGCTTGTCCCGGGACAGAGGGAAGAGCGGGCCCCAGCATTTT
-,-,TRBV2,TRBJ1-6,CASSRDSPLHF,TGTGCCAGCAGTCGGGATTCACCCCTCCACTTT
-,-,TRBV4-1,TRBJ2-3,CASSQKGGGLSQYF,TGCGCCAGCAGCCAAAAAGGGGGGGGACTTTCGCAGTATTTT
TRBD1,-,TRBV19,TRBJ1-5,CASSPGQGANQPQHF,TGTGCCAGTAGTCCGGGACAGGGTGCCAATCAGCCCCAGCATTTT
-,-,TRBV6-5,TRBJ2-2,CASRTLSTGELFF,TGTGCCAGCAGGACCCTTTCCACCGGGGAGCTGTTTTTT
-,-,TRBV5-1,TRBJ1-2,CASSLAENYGYTF,TGCGCCAGCAGCTTGGCAGAGAACTATGGCTACACCTTC
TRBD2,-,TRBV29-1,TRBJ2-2,CSPGGGGGYANTGELFF,TGCAGCCCCGGGGGGGGCGGGGGATACGCGAACACCGGGGAGCTGTTTTTT
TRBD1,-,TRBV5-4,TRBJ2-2,CASSLAQGARGELFF,TGTGCCAGCAGCTTGGCGCAGGGGGCCCGCGGGGAGCTGTTTTTT
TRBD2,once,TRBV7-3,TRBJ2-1,CASSLASGGAYNEQFF,TGTGCCAGCAGCTTGGCTAGCGGGGGGGCCTACAATGAGCAGTTCTTC
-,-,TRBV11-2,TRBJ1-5,CASLGGYFGTQHF,TGTGCCAGCCTAGGGGGGTACTTCGGGACCCAGCATTTT
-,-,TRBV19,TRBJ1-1,CASRGVGANTEAFF,TGTGCCAGTAGGGGGGTGGGTGCGAACACTGAAGCTTTCTTT
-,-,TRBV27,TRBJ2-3,CASSLLFRGSTDTQYF,TGTGCCAGCAGTTTACTATTCAGGGGTAGCACAGATACGCAGTATTTT
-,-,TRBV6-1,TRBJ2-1,CASSESRVGEQFF,TGTGCCAGCAGTGAATCACGGGTGGGTGAGCAGTTCTTC
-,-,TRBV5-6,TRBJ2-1,CASSNGRGGSYNEQFF,TGTGCCAGCAGCAACGGGCGGGGTGGCTCCTACAATGAGCAGTTCTTC
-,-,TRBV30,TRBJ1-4,CAWSLPPTGSNEKLFF,TGTGCCTGGAGTCTCCCCCCCACAGGGTCTAATGAAAAACTGTTTTTT
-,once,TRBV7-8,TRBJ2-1,CAGGAGASNSYNEQFF,TGTGCCGGCGGGGCCGGGGCGTCTAACTCCTACAATGAGCAGTTCTTC
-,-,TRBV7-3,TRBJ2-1,CASSLNIADEQFF,TGTGCCAGCAGCTTAAATATTGCGGATGAGCAGTTCTTC
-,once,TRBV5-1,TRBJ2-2,CASSEQGWNTGELFF,TGCGCCAGCAGTGAACAGGGATGGAACACCGGGGAGCTGTTTTTT
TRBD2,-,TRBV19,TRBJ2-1,CASSTGLAGGYSYNEQFF,TGTGCCAGTAGTACCGGACTAGCGGGGGGGTACTCCTACAATGAGCAGTTCTTC
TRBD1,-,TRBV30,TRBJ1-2,CAWSPRGPGTGGGYGYTF,TGTGCCTGGAGTCCTCGAGGACCGGGGACAGGGGGCGGATATGGCTACACCTTC